The entry that follows covers one TCR beta chain sequence. Its antigen target is currently unknown. No per-base quality is available; no much larger clone lies one base away. RNA was isolated from bulk, unsorted tissue, and RNA quality was assessed with a NanoDrop ND-1000 and an Agilent 2100. Normal lung samples were distant non-tumor tissue taken more than 3 cm from the tumor edge. Donors were newly diagnosed lung cancer patients admitted for thoracic surgery in China between August and November 2014, without prior chemotherapy. Patients who had received previous radiotherapy or chemotherapy, or who had another concurrent cancer, were excluded from the study. Surgical tissue pieces of about 1-2.1 cm3 were preserved in RNAlater solution and stored at -80 °C until use. For this chain, trimming is 5 bases at the V end and 10 bases at the J end, and the number of junction bases without a gene match is 12. The CDR3 spans 14 residues, from the cysteine through the phenylalanine. CDR3 DNA only is kept here, 42 bases in frame from base 1. Looking up the germline V gene yields CDR1 SGHAT and CDR2 FQNNGV.

The data stem from a study of tumor and adjacent non-tumor tissue in lung cancer (dated by TCRdb to 2017 to 2018). At the level of the whole study: The cohort included around twelve adenocarcinoma, 2 squamous cell carcinoma and 1 small cell lung cancer patients. Using bulk TCRbeta repertoires from some 16 lung cancer patients, the study set lung tumor tissue side by side with matched distant non-tumor lung tissue. Sequencing generated a total of approximately 130 million productive TCRbeta reads, averaging roughly 4.2 million reads per sample. The 15 or so patients were aged about 30 to 76 years, included roughly ten men and 5 women, and had TNM stage I to III disease. Over 25 paired specimens, one tumor and one normal lung sample per patient, were profiled by TCRbeta CDR3 sequencing. The paper's findings and limits, for the study overall: Only roughly 15 patients were in the cohort, and the authors stated that larger samples and more detailed clinical data are needed. Peripheral blood was not sequenced, so blood TCRbeta repertoires in these lung cancer patients were not examined. A significantly larger cumulative share of the repertoire was made up by the top 100 clones in normal lung than in tumor tissue. TCR diversity was significantly higher in younger patients, and greater tumor TCR diversity was associated with shorter overall survival and shorter disease-free survival. Neither the sequencing platform nor unique molecular identifiers are named or mentioned anywhere in the methods. Significantly higher TCR diversity (inverse Simpson) was observed in tumor tissue than in normal lung tissue (approximately 430 vs 150, P = 0.0075, Mann-Whitney U test).

Libraries were constructed by multiplex PCR. For sequencing, an Illumina HiSeq 2500 was employed. TCRbeta libraries were built by three rounds of nested PCR using primers (Table S4), following protocols modified from ARM-PCR. Before sequencing, PCR products of 200-500 bp were excised from the gel and purified with the QIAquick gel extraction kit. The study's own analysis went as follows. Trimmomatic was used to clean the reads, FLASH was used to merge the reads into complete CDR3 sequences, and MiTCR was used to assign the reads to V(D)J germline segments. Clonal diversity was computed as the inverse Simpson's index with VDJtools. Productive reads were defined as in-frame sequences without a premature stop codon. The public reads were reprocessed in TCRdb via fastp at Q25 and MiXCR, keeping in-frame beta chains. Records with the same CDR3 protein are collapsed into one entry carrying the most frequent genes and DNA. TCRdb's processing, not the authors', yielded these V and J calls. This sample is represented by 50,000 or so distinct CDR3 sequences; about 79% of them were singletons. The top ten constitute around a quarter of the sample.

The chain is made from TRBV11-2 and TRBJ2-7; 9 middle bases align to TRBD1. Sequencing used distant non-tumor lung tissue. The TCR was taken from a woman in her sixties with non-small cell lung cancer. The nucleotide sequence reads TGTGCCAGCAGCCGGGACAGGGCAGGGGGATACCAGTACTTC. Translated, this gives CASSRDRAGGYQYF.